This TCR beta chain stems from a study of vaccination effects on CD4 cells after COVID-19. Study as a whole: Post-vaccine draws lagged the second dose by a median of 72 days. Regarding the study as a whole: Vaccine- and infection-induced clones showed marked clonal contraction late following vaccination. A shortage of convalescent patients and an absence of early post-infection timepoints characterized the study.

Germline CDR1 reads MNHEY; CDR2 reads SVGEGT. The CDR3 contains 16 residues. The germline V and J ends were trimmed by 2 bases and 2 bases, with 12 bases remaining between them. The data were produced by immunoSEQ multiplex PCR, yet TCRdb's version contains in-frame clones alone and is incomplete. The data show about 40,000 clones, about 70% seen once. At the end of around eleven days of culture, CD4+ T cells were isolated. Each participant received a vaccine that was either BNT162b2 or mRNA-1273, given as two doses. Nobody among the vaccine recipients had prior SARS-CoV-2 infection (nucleocapsid antibodies were negative). This clone turned up a few times. Antigen specificity is unknown.

The clonotype comes from a human donor who received a COVID-19 vaccine. The chain links TRBV6-2 or TRBV6-3 to TRBJ1-4, with D perhaps TRBD1 (6 bases). Sequences were derived from CD4+ T cells from PBMCs cultured without peptide, sampled after COVID-19 vaccination. The CDR3 reads CASSYVGGETNEKLFF. CDR3 sequence (DNA): TGTGCCAGCAGTTACGTAGGGGGTGAGACTAATGAAAAACTGTTTTTT.